This is a list of T cell receptor beta chains from one sample in a study of blood T cells in healthy people across ages. A single record per CDR3 protein comes from TCRdb applying MiXCR to the 5' RACE reads. The repertoire holds 850,000 to 1,000,000 distinct CDR3 sequences, with about 53% as singletons. The sequenced sample was blood. The source of these receptors is a woman aged 60 to 75 in good health. Both conserved end residues are part of each CDR3. A D gene is named only where the DNA matches it firmly. Some rows have no size entry. The others give once, few or many, or a class for an expanded clone.

TRBJ2-7,-,TRBV5-1,few,CASSFGGLTTGQPTEQYF,TGCGCCAGCAGCTTCGGGGGTCTTACTACGGGACAGCCGACCGAGCAGTACTTC
TRBJ2-7,-,TRBV11-2,few,CASSLGPQDLYEQYF,TGTGCCAGCAGCTTGGGCCCCCAGGACCTCTACGAGCAGTACTTC
TRBJ1-1,TRBD1,TRBV7-2,-,CASSSSTGLAFF,TGTGCCAGCAGCTCATCGACAGGGTTGGCTTTCTTT
TRBJ2-4,-,TRBV27,-,CASGNRDARDTQYF,TGTGCCAGCGGAAACAGGGATGCGAGGGACACTCAGTACTTC
TRBJ2-3,-,TRBV12-3/TRBV12-4,few,CASMRADTQYF,TGTGCCAGCATGCGGGCAGATACGCAGTATTTT
TRBJ2-3,TRBD2,TRBV9,-,CASSRTSGLADTQYF,TGTGCCAGCAGCCGGACTAGTGGTCTTGCAGATACGCAGTATTTT
TRBJ1-1,-,TRBV6-5,-,CASSYGSLNTEAFF,TGTGCCAGCAGTTACGGGTCATTGAACACTGAAGCTTTCTTT
TRBJ2-5,TRBD2,TRBV5-1,-,CASSVGGVQEAQYF,TGCGCCAGCAGCGTGGGGGGGGTCCAAGAGGCCCAGTACTTC
TRBJ2-7,-,TRBV6-1,few,CASSARDGVSYEQYF,TGTGCCAGCAGTGCCCGGGACGGTGTGTCCTACGAGCAGTACTTC
TRBJ2-4,-,TRBV5-1,-,CASSLSTVGRAKNIQYF,TGCGCCAGCAGCTTGTCTACTGTTGGCAGAGCCAAAAACATTCAGTACTTC
TRBJ2-1,TRBD2,TRBV7-2,few,CASSPNTSGRNEQFF,TGTGCCAGCAGCCCGAATACTAGCGGGAGGAATGAGCAGTTCTTC
TRBJ2-7,-,TRBV11-2,-,CASSLGQSYGEQYF,TGTGCCAGCAGCTTAGGCCAGAGTTACGGCGAGCAGTACTTC
TRBJ2-7,-,TRBV6-6,-,CASSYSVRSYEQYF,TGTGCCAGCAGTTACTCGGTTAGAAGCTACGAGCAGTACTTC
TRBJ2-7,TRBD2,TRBV7-8,-,CASSLGSRTSGRYEQYF,TGTGCCAGCAGCTTGGGTAGTAGGACTAGCGGGAGATACGAGCAGTACTTC
TRBJ2-1,TRBD2,TRBV4-1,-,CASSQDSSGRGSNEQFF,TGCGCCAGCAGCCAAGATTCTAGCGGGAGAGGTAGCAATGAGCAGTTCTTC
TRBJ2-3,TRBD2,TRBV29-1,few,CSGGASGSRNTQYF,TGCAGCGGGGGGGCTAGCGGGAGTAGGAATACGCAGTATTTT
TRBJ1-2,-,TRBV7-9,-,CASSPTDYYGYTF,TGTGCCAGCAGCCCGACGGACTATTATGGCTACACCTTC
TRBJ1-1,-,TRBV10-3,-,CAIRPTRTAEAFF,TGTGCCATCAGGCCCACGAGGACAGCCGAAGCTTTCTTT
TRBJ2-7,TRBD2,TRBV4-1,few,CASSQDKETSGNYEQYF,TGCGCCAGCAGCCAAGATAAGGAGACTAGCGGGAACTACGAGCAGTACTTC
TRBJ1-1,TRBD1,TRBV15,few,CATSPTGSNTEAFF,TGTGCCACCAGCCCGACAGGGTCGAACACTGAAGCTTTCTTT
TRBJ2-1,-,TRBV3-1,-,CASSLYGAGSNEQFF,TGTGCCAGCAGCCTTTACGGGGCGGGATCAAATGAGCAGTTCTTC
TRBJ2-7,-,TRBV5-1,few,CASSLAGGLISYEQYF,TGCGCCAGCAGCTTGGCAGGGGGGCTCATCTCCTACGAGCAGTACTTC
TRBJ2-7,TRBD2,TRBV9,-,CASSAGLAGEYEQYF,TGTGCCAGCAGCGCCGGACTAGCGGGAGAGTACGAGCAGTACTTC
TRBJ2-1,-,TRBV7-9,few,CASSLGGGYDAYNEQFF,TGTGCCAGCAGCTTAGGTGGGGGCTATGACGCCTACAATGAGCAGTTCTTC
TRBJ2-5,-,TRBV7-2,many,CASSLVGGTQYF,TGTGCCAGCAGCTTAGTTGGCGGCACCCAGTACTTC
TRBJ2-5,-,TRBV6-4,-,CASSDEWGETQYF,TGTGCCAGCAGTGACGAGTGGGGAGAGACCCAGTACTTC
TRBJ2-1,TRBD2,TRBV27,once,CASSLSLTSASYNEQFF,TGTGCCAGCAGTTTATCGTTGACTAGCGCATCCTACAATGAGCAGTTCTTC
TRBJ2-3,-,TRBV5-1,once,CASSARFPASTDTQYF,TGCGCCAGCAGCGCCCGCTTCCCGGCTAGCACAGATACGCAGTATTTT
TRBJ1-5,-,TRBV6-6,-,CASSSLSQPQHF,TGTGCCAGCAGTTCGTTATCTCAGCCCCAGCATTTT
TRBJ2-1,TRBD2,TRBV5-8,-,CASSWASGRPEQFF,TGTGCCAGCAGCTGGGCTAGCGGGAGGCCTGAGCAGTTCTTC
TRBJ1-5,-,TRBV7-3,few,CASSHTPDQPQHF,TGTGCCAGCAGTCACACTCCAGATCAGCCCCAGCATTTT
TRBJ2-3,TRBD2,TRBV7-2,many,CASSLALAGDTQYF,TGTGCCAGCAGCTTAGCACTAGCGGGAGATACGCAGTATTTT
TRBJ1-2,-,TRBV20-1,-,CSGHPRDYGYTF,TGCAGTGGCCACCCCAGGGACTATGGCTACACCTTC
TRBJ2-7,-,TRBV4-1,-,CASSQPRQSPYEQYF,TGCGCCAGCAGCCAACCGAGACAGTCTCCTTACGAGCAGTACTTC
TRBJ1-5,-,TRBV7-2,few,CASSYQTGGQGNQPQHF,TGTGCCAGCAGCTACCAAACGGGGGGCCAGGGCAATCAGCCCCAGCATTTT
TRBJ2-7,-,TRBV4-1,-,CASSHFDSTSYEQYF,TGCGCCAGCAGCCACTTCGATAGTACCTCCTACGAGCAGTACTTC
TRBJ2-7,TRBD2,TRBV3-1,few,CASSPQSGRYEQYF,TGTGCCAGCAGCCCCCAGAGCGGGAGATACGAGCAGTACTTC
TRBJ2-7,-,TRBV6-1,few,CASSEIEGEQYF,TGTGCCAGCAGTGAAATAGAGGGCGAGCAGTACTTC
TRBJ1-1,TRBD1,TRBV14,many,CASSQATGGLNTEAFF,TGTGCCAGCAGCCAAGCGACAGGGGGGTTGAACACTGAAGCTTTCTTT
TRBJ1-4,-,TRBV7-9,-,CASFPARGNFNEKLFF,TGTGCCAGCTTTCCAGCGAGGGGAAATTTTAATGAAAAACTGTTTTTT
TRBJ2-5,-,TRBV2,-,CASSVAEAAGAETQYF,TGTGCCAGCAGTGTAGCGGAAGCGGCGGGGGCAGAGACCCAGTACTTC
TRBJ1-2,-,TRBV28,few,CASSLLWGGYGYTF,TGTGCCAGCAGTTTACTTTGGGGAGGGTATGGCTACACCTTC
TRBJ2-1,-,TRBV29-1,-,CSVAPLANNEQFF,TGCAGCGTTGCCCCCCTAGCGAACAATGAGCAGTTCTTC
TRBJ1-2,-,TRBV2,once,CALGTFYGYTF,TGTGCCCTAGGCACCTTCTATGGCTACACCTTC
TRBJ2-7,-,TRBV20-1,-,CSARDTEGFRYEQYF,TGCAGTGCTAGAGATACGGAAGGCTTCCGCTACGAGCAGTACTTC
TRBJ2-4,TRBD1,TRBV7-9,-,CASSFKPGQSELAKNIQYF,TGTGCCAGCAGCTTTAAACCGGGACAGTCTGAATTAGCCAAAAACATTCAGTACTTC
TRBJ2-3,TRBD1,TRBV6-6,-,CASSDGTGTDTQYF,TGTGCCAGCAGTGACGGGACAGGGACAGATACGCAGTATTTT
TRBJ2-7,-,TRBV27,-,CASLGRYEQYF,TGTGCCAGCTTGGGCAGGTACGAGCAGTACTTC
TRBJ2-1,TRBD2,TRBV6-5,-,CASSYSRSSGNYNEQFF,TGTGCCAGCAGTTACTCGAGGAGTAGCGGGAACTACAATGAGCAGTTCTTT
TRBJ2-1,TRBD2,TRBV7-6,-,CASSLETGGLVDEQFF,TGTGCCAGCAGCTTAGAGACGGGGGGTTTAGTAGATGAGCAGTTCTTC
TRBJ2-1,-,TRBV12-3/TRBV12-4,-,CASSLSNLDEQFF,TGTGCCAGCAGTTTGAGCAATCTGGATGAGCAGTTCTTC
TRBJ2-3,-,TRBV5-1,-,CASSQGSPGTDTQYF,TGCGCCAGCAGCCAGGGCAGTCCTGGCACAGATACGCAGTATTTT
TRBJ2-3,-,TRBV10-1,-,CASHFDLVVALRADTQYF,TGCGCCAGCCATTTCGATCTTGTCGTGGCACTCCGGGCAGATACGCAGTATTTT
TRBJ2-3,TRBD1,TRBV7-9,few,CASSVTGITTDTQYF,TGTGCCAGCAGCGTGACAGGGATCACCACAGATACGCAGTATTTT
TRBJ2-5,TRBD2,TRBV7-2,few,CASRLGRAGDKTQYF,TGTGCCAGCAGACTAGGACGAGCGGGAGACAAGACCCAGTACTTC